The 25 T cell receptor beta chains reported below all come from one sample, sequenced in a study of blood T cell repertoires in COVID-19. Clones were read by immunoSEQ multiplex PCR, and TCRdb kept only the in-frame ones, dropping some. The table lists about 130,000 clones, around 81% of them singletons. The sequenced sample was peripheral blood. The receptors originated from a woman aged 60 to 75 with active or convalescent COVID-19.

The genes are TRBV3-1 (or the pseudogene TRBV3-2) and TRBJ2-1; weak D call: TRBD1 (7 bases). Germline V gene data show CDR1 as LGHDT and CDR2 as YNNKEL (reference sequence). The germline V and J ends were trimmed by 0 bases and 4 bases, with 19 bases remaining between them. This CDR3 is built from 18 residues. The chain's CDR3 is CASSQDVRGRIRYNEQFF. CDR3 DNA: TGTGCCAGCAGCCAAGATGTCAGGGGGAGGATCCGATACAATGAGCAGTTCTTC.

The V and J genes are TRBV29-1 and TRBJ2-7; tentative D call: TRBD2 (6 bases). Looked up from germline, CDR1 is SQVTM and CDR2 is ANQGSEA. The CDR3 loop spans 13 amino acids. V lost 7 bases and J lost 2, with 15 bases in between. The chain's CDR3 is CSARDGGAYEQYF. CDR3 bases: TGCAGCGCCCGGGACGGGGGAGCCTACGAGCAGTACTTC.

J is TRBJ1-1 and V is TRBV28; tentative D call: TRBD1 (5 bases). The V end lost 6 bases, the J end lost 1 base, and 15 bases lay between the germline ends. This CDR3 has 15 amino acids. CDR1 MDHEN and CDR2 SYDVKM come from the germline V gene. The CDR3 reads CASSPPGTGNTEAFF. In DNA form, the CDR3 reads TGTGCCAGCAGCCCCCCCGGTACAGGGAACACTGAAGCTTTCTTT.

The CDR3 here is CASSTQGATGGYTF. In nucleotides, the CDR3 is TGTGCCAGCAGCACACAGGGGGCGACGGGTGGCTACACCTTC. The rearrangement joins TRBV6-2 or TRBV6-3 to TRBJ1-2, with 9 nucleotides matching TRBD1. This CDR3 is built from 14 residues. The V segment lost 6 bases and the J segment 7 bases; nucleotides outside the gene matches: 9. Germline V CDR1 and CDR2: MNHEY, SVGEGT.

The chain couples TRBV6-1 to TRBJ2-2; D not resolved. Per germline, CDR1 MNHNS and CDR2 SASEGT. Trimming removed 2 bases from V and 7 bases from J, with 14 bases in between. This CDR3 comprises 15 residues. This chain's CDR3 is CASSENAVPSGELFF. The CDR3 DNA follows: TGTGCCAGCAGTGAAAACGCAGTACCAAGCGGGGAGCTGTTTTTT.

This clone was seen a few times. The V and J genes are TRBV30 and TRBJ1-5; 8 bases fit TRBD1. The germline V gene encodes CDR1 GTSNPN and CDR2 SVGIG (reference sequence). The J segment lost 5 bases and the V segment lost 5 bases, leaving 5 bases of the junction unmatched. The CDR3 covers 13 residues. CDR3 amino acids: CAWGDRGDQPQHF. The CDR3 DNA reads TGTGCCTGGGGTGACAGGGGAGATCAGCCCCAGCATTTT.

The CDR3 here is CASSFGPEAFF. CDR3 nucleotides: TGTGCCAGCAGTTTTGGGCCTGAAGCTTTCTTT. The gene calls are TRBV12-3 or TRBV12-4 and TRBJ1-1; D is unclear. This CDR3 contains 11 residues. Trimming left V 3 bases short and J 6 bases short, with 5 bases between.

The genes are TRBV19 and TRBJ1-5; D not certain. Germline V gives CDR1 LNHDA, CDR2 SQIVND (reference sequence). The CDR3 length is 15 residues. With 6 bases removed from V and 1 base from J, the gap between germline ends came to 13 bases. CDR3 protein: CASSTVPGSNQPQHF. The CDR3 DNA follows: TGTGCCAGTAGCACAGTCCCGGGGAGCAATCAGCCCCAGCATTTT.

This CDR3 is CATSDFREFRETQYF. The DNA for the CDR3 is TGTGCCACCAGTGATTTCCGGGAGTTTAGGGAGACCCAGTACTTC. V usage is TRBV24-1 and J usage is TRBJ2-5; tentatively, D is TRBD2 (6 bases). Germline-derived CDR1 and CDR2 are KGHDR and SFDVKD. The CDR3 sequence is 15 residues long. V was shortened by 1 base and J by 5 bases, with 13 bases between the two germline ends.

The CDR3 loop reads CASSQANLISYNEQFF. The CDR3 DNA is TGCGCCAGCAGCCAAGCTAACTTGATCTCCTACAATGAGCAGTTCTTC. The V call is TRBV4-1, the J call TRBJ2-1, with D hard to call. The CDR3 sequence is 16 residues long. Germline V CDR1 and CDR2: MGHRA, YSYEKL. V was pared by 1 base and J by 0 bases, with 10 bases between.

This clone has just a few counts. V usage is TRBV5-4 and J usage is TRBJ2-7; TRBD1 matches 9 bases. This CDR3 comprises 13 residues. V lost 5 bases and J lost 5; bases outside the gene matches: 5. The V gene's germline CDR1 is SGHNT and CDR2 YYREEE (reference sequence). Here the CDR3 reads CASSRGQGNEQYV. CDR3 nucleotides: TGTGCCAGCAGTCGGGGACAGGGTAACGAGCAGTACGTC.

The chain employs TRBV7-9 and TRBJ2-1; TRBD2 is a possible D gene (6 bases). This CDR3 has 17 amino acids. V shed 3 bases and J shed 6 bases, with 21 bases lying between them. In germline, CDR1 is SEHNR, CDR2 FQNEAQ (reference sequence). In DNA, the CDR3 is TGTGCCAGCAGCTTGCCCCGTTCGGGGGTGTTAGCCAATGAGCAGTTCTTC. Amino acid sequence: CASSLPRSGVLANEQFF.

The CDR3: CASSLLRIAGAPGEQFF. In DNA, the CDR3 is TGTGCCAGCAGTTTACTACGAATAGCGGGAGCACCAGGTGAGCAGTTCTTC. The chain has TRBV28 and TRBJ2-1; TRBD2 matches at 9 bases. This CDR3 region has 17 residues. Germline CDR1 MDHEN, CDR2 SYDVKM. V lost 2 bases and J lost 9; bases outside the gene matches: 14.

CDR3 coding DNA: TGTGCCAGCAGTGAAGCGGGCGGGTACCAAGAGACCCAGTACTTC. Translated: CASSEAGGYQETQYF. The rearrangement uses TRBV6-1 and TRBJ2-5, with D possibly TRBD2 on 5 matching bases. The CDR3 covers 15 residues. Between the trimmed V and J ends, which lost 0 bases and 0 bases, there was a span of 8 bases. Looked up from germline, CDR1 is MNHNS and CDR2 is SASEGT.

This clone was found once. The CDR3 nucleotides read TGTGCCAGCACCATACAGGGAGTGACTGAAGCTTTCTTT. The encoded protein is CASTIQGVTEAFF. V usage is TRBV6-6 and J usage is TRBJ1-1; D is possibly TRBD1 (6 bases). V was trimmed by 7 bases and J by 5 bases, leaving 14 bases between them. CDR1 and CDR2 from the germline V gene are MNHNY and SVGAGI (reference sequence). The CDR3 length is 13 residues.

The V and J genes are TRBV9 and TRBJ2-1; no reliable D call. CDR3 size: 13 residues. Per the germline V gene, CDR1 is SGDLS and CDR2 is YYNGEE. V was shortened by 1 base and J by 4 bases, with 6 bases between the two germline ends. The CDR3 reads CASSVSAYNEQFF. The DNA for the CDR3 is TGTGCCAGCAGCGTATCCGCGTACAATGAGCAGTTCTTC.

The V and J genes are TRBV5-6 and TRBJ1-1, with 7 bases identical to TRBD1. Unmatched junction bases numbered 11, after V lost 4 bases and J lost 5 bases. Germline CDR1 SGHDT, CDR2 YYEEEE. This CDR3 spans 15 amino acids. CDR3: CASSLGYRRGTEAFF. The CDR3 DNA reads TGTGCCAGCAGCCTTGGTTATCGCAGGGGGACTGAAGCTTTCTTT.

This clone has just one count. V usage is TRBV18 and J usage is TRBJ2-2, with 7 bases fitting TRBD2. The CDR3 sequence is 17 residues long. V was pared by 1 base and J by 2 bases, with 7 bases of the junction left unmatched. The germline gives CDR1 KGHSH, CDR2 LQKENI. The CDR3 DNA reads TGTGCCAGCTCACCACGGCCTAGCGGAGCTAACACCGGGGAGCTGTTTTTT. Its protein is CASSPRPSGANTGELFF. The variable domain in full, with the rest retrieved from reference TRBV18 and TRBJ2-2, is NAGVMQNPRHLVRRRGQEARLRCSPMKGHSHVYWYRQLPEEGLKFMVYLQKENIIDESGMPKERFSAEFPKEGPSILRIQQVVRGDSAAYFCASSPRPSGANTGELFFGEGSRLTVL.

This clone has only one observation. The chain couples TRBV6-5 to TRBJ1-1; D remains ambiguous. This CDR3 contains 14 residues. Germline-derived CDR1 and CDR2 are MNHEY and SVGAGI. Trimming shortened V by 3 bases and J by 3 bases, and 11 bases separated the two germline ends. The CDR3 protein is CASSYSGSYTEAFF. The CDR3 bases are TGTGCCAGCAGTTATTCCGGGAGCTACACTGAAGCTTTCTTT.

This clone was seen only a few times. V gene TRBV30 combines with J gene TRBJ2-6, with a tentative D call TRBD2 (5 bases). V shed 3 bases and J shed 2 bases, with 17 bases lying between them. This CDR3 is 17 amino acids long. Germline loops: CDR1 GTSNPN, CDR2 SVGIG (reference sequence). CDR3: CAWRRAWAEPGANVLTF. The CDR3 DNA reads as TGTGCCTGGAGGAGGGCGTGGGCAGAACCTGGGGCCAACGTCCTGACTTTC.

The chain joins TRBV5-1 to TRBJ2-1; 11 positions match TRBD1. In germline, CDR1 is SGHRS, CDR2 YFSETQ. Unmatched junction bases numbered 6, after V lost 2 bases and J lost 5 bases. The CDR3 has 16 residues. The CDR3 bases are TGCGCCAGCAGCTTAACCGGGACAGGGGGTGACAATGAGCAGTTCTTC. Protein product: CASSLTGTGGDNEQFF.

This chain connects TRBV3-1 (or the pseudogene TRBV3-2) to TRBJ2-3; 9 nucleotides agree with TRBD1. The V gene end was trimmed by 4 bases and the J gene end by 5 bases; junction bases not matched to a gene: 13. The CDR3 spans 17 residues. Germline CDR1 reads LGHDT; CDR2 reads YNNKEL (reference sequence). The CDR3 DNA follows: TGTGCCAGCAGCCCAAAACGACAGGGGGTGACAGGAGATACGCAGTATTTT. Amino acids: CASSPKRQGVTGDTQYF.

V usage is TRBV30 and J usage is TRBJ1-4; the D is unclear. This CDR3 is built from 14 residues. Trimming took 3 bases from V and 0 from J, leaving 8 bases between them. In germline, CDR1 is GTSNPN, CDR2 SVGIG (reference sequence). Here the CDR3 reads CAWSKAATNEKLFF. Here the CDR3 DNA reads TGTGCCTGGAGCAAGGCGGCAACTAATGAAAAACTGTTTTTT.

This chain links TRBV19 with TRBJ2-2; D unclear. CDR1 is LNHDA, CDR2 SQIVND, per germline (reference sequence). The CDR3 is 14 residues long. Trimming took 3 bases from V and 0 from J, leaving 5 bases between them. The CDR3 reads CASSILPNTGELFF. The CDR3 region has the DNA TGTGCCAGTAGTATCCTTCCGAACACCGGGGAGCTGTTTTTT.

The chain joins TRBV28 to TRBJ1-5; 7 bases are shared with TRBD1. Germline V lookup: CDR1 MDHEN, CDR2 SYDVKM. After removal of 4 bases from V and 3 bases from J, the junction contained 6 bases not matched to a gene. This CDR3 comprises 15 residues. This CDR3 reads CASSSTGAYNQPQHF. As DNA, the CDR3 is TGTGCCAGCAGTTCAACAGGGGCCTACAATCAGCCCCAGCATTTT.